Listed here are 12 T cell receptor beta chains from one sample, sequenced in a study of T cell clonotyping in hematopoietic cell transplantation. Sequencing used immunoSEQ multiplex PCR; TCRdb keeps in-frame clones, though not all of them. The table shows some 2,000 clones, with roughly 78% occurring only once. The sample was peripheral blood mononuclear cells, taken 30 days after allogeneic stem cell transplant. Every receptor here comes from a male patient in his fifties who had an allogeneic stem cell transplant from an unrelated donor, so the T cells may come from the graft donor. Some clones in this sample may be carry-over from other donors' samples.

This rearrangement joins TRBV30 to TRBJ1-2; TRBD1 aligns across 7 bases. The germline V gene encodes CDR1 GTSNPN and CDR2 SVGIG (reference sequence). This CDR3 region has 13 residues. With 4 bases clipped from V and 2 bases from J, the junction kept 4 bases outside the gene matches. This CDR3 is CAWTPGQNYGYTF. In DNA, the CDR3 is TGTGCCTGGACCCCGGGACAGAACTATGGCTACACCTTC.

The CDR3 loop is CASSYGNNEQFF. CDR3 sequence (DNA): TGTGCCAGCAGCTACGGTAACAATGAGCAGTTCTTC. The chain links TRBV7-3 to TRBJ2-1, with D uncertain. CDR1 and CDR2 (germline): SGHTA, FQGTGA. Deletions cut 4 bases from V and 5 bases from J, with 6 bases between. This CDR3 comprises 12 residues.

The chain recombines TRBV15 with TRBJ2-7; 8 bases map to TRBD2. With 0 bases clipped from V and 2 bases from J, the junction kept 3 bases outside the gene matches. Germline CDR1 is LNHNV and CDR2 is YYDKDF (reference sequence). The CDR3 covers 15 residues. In nucleotides, the CDR3 is TGTGCCACCAGCAGAGAGCTAGCGGGTGCCTACGAGCAGTACTTC. This sequence encodes CATSRELAGAYEQYF.

This clone came up once. This chain links TRBV27 with TRBJ2-7, with 7 bases that match TRBD2. J gave up 2 bases and V 5 bases, and 9 bases lay outside the gene matches. CDR1 and CDR2 (germline): MNHEY, SMNVEV (reference sequence). The length of the CDR3 is 15 residues. CDR3 sequence (DNA): TGTGCCAGCAGTGTGTCTAGCGGCCTTACCTACGAGCAGTACTTC. This translates into CASSVSSGLTYEQYF.

The chain links TRBV10-3 to TRBJ2-2; D unresolved. V was pared by 10 bases and J by 7 bases, with 19 bases between. The V gene's germline CDR1 is ENHRY and CDR2 SYGVKD. The CDR3 extends over 14 amino acids. The DNA for the CDR3 is TGTGCCACCTTAGAAGGAGTCAGAAACGGGGAGCTGTTTTTT. Its protein is CATLEGVRNGELFF.

This chain links TRBV5-5 with TRBJ1-1; possibly TRBD1 for D (6 bases). Deletions cut 2 bases from V and 7 bases from J, with 15 bases between. The CDR3 covers 14 residues. Germline-derived CDR1 and CDR2 are SGHKS and YYEKEE (reference sequence). The CDR3 DNA follows: TGTGCCAGCAGCTTCCTACAGGGATGGGGTGAAGCTTTCTTT. Its translation is CASSFLQGWGEAFF.

V usage is TRBV7-8 and J usage is TRBJ2-3, with 7 positions matching TRBD2. J lost 0 bases, V lost 3 bases, and 12 bases had no gene match. CDR3 length: 18 amino acids. The V gene's germline CDR1 is SGHVS and CDR2 FQNEAQ. CDR3 sequence (DNA): TGTGCCAGCAGCTTGACCACCGAAGCGGGATCTAGCACAGATACGCAGTATTTT. This encodes CASSLTTEAGSSTDTQYF.

The rearrangement links TRBV6-1 to TRBJ1-5; D unresolved. The V and J ends lost 2 bases and 0 bases respectively, with 14 bases between them. Germline V gives CDR1 MNHNS, CDR2 SASEGT. The CDR3 is 17 amino acids. CDR3 in amino acids: CASSETFSPYSNQPQHF. The CDR3 DNA follows: TGTGCCAGCAGTGAAACCTTCAGTCCCTATAGCAATCAGCCCCAGCATTTT.

V is TRBV10-2 and J is TRBJ2-7; tentatively, D is TRBD2 (5 bases). The CDR3 is 14 amino acids. Trimming cost V 6 bases and J 0 bases, with 12 bases left between them. Germline V CDR1 and CDR2: WSHSY, SAAADI. CDR3 nucleotide sequence: TGCGCCAGCAGGAGGACTTCCAGCTCCTACGAGCAGTACTTC. It specifies CASRRTSSSYEQYF.

J is TRBJ1-1 and V is TRBV30; tentatively, D is TRBD1 (5 bases). The CDR3 covers 13 residues. V was shortened by 0 bases and J by 3 bases, with 8 bases between the two germline ends. Germline V gene sequence: CDR1 GTSNPN, CDR2 SVGIG (reference sequence). CDR3 loop: CAWSVGTDTEAFF. CDR3 in DNA: TGTGCCTGGAGTGTGGGGACGGACACTGAAGCTTTCTTT.

This clone was counted only a few times. V usage is TRBV4-2 and J usage is TRBJ1-5; 10 bases map to TRBD1. The V segment lost 2 bases and the J segment 7 bases; nucleotides outside the gene matches: 8. CDR1 LGHNA and CDR2 YNFKEQ come from the germline V gene. The CDR3 is made up of 16 amino acids. The CDR3 spells CASSQTGQGGRQPQHF. As DNA, the CDR3 is TGTGCCAGCAGCCAAACCGGACAGGGGGGAAGGCAGCCCCAGCATTTT.

This CDR3 reads CASSLGQGEAFF. DNA of the CDR3: TGTGCCAGCAGTTTAGGGCAGGGAGAAGCTTTCTTT. The genes are TRBV27 and TRBJ1-1; maybe TRBD1 (5 bases). The V and J ends lost 2 bases and 8 bases respectively, with 9 bases between them. The CDR3 is made up of 12 amino acids. Germline V gene data show CDR1 as MNHEY and CDR2 as SMNVEV (reference sequence).